This TCR beta chain was documented in a study of blood T cell repertoires in COVID-19. Study-level background: Sites in the United States, Italy and Spain provided acute and convalescent COVID-19 samples. Nucleic acid was either cDNA or gDNA, and it came from T cells, B-cell-depleted T cells, or PBMCs.

The CDR3 is 15 residues long. Deletions cut 0 bases from V and 2 bases from J, with 11 bases between. The germline V gene has CDR1 SGHRS and CDR2 YFSETQ. Measured with immunoSEQ multiplex PCR; TCRdb has only the in-frame clones, and not every one. The sample carries fewer than 150,000 clones, about 80% recorded once. This clone was counted once. Sequencing was carried out using peripheral blood. The chain couples TRBV5-1 to TRBJ1-1, with D perhaps TRBD1 (5 bases). This TCR was sampled from a woman over 75 in a cohort sampled during active or convalescent COVID-19. DNA for the CDR3: TGCGCCAGCAGCTTGGGCGGGACGGCTAACACTGAAGCTTTCTTT. Protein sequence: CASSLGGTANTEAFF.